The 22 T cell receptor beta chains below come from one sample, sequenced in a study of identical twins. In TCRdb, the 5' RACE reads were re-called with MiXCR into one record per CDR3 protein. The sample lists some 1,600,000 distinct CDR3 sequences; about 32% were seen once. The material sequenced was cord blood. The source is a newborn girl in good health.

CDR3 sequence reads: CSGTSGLAKNIQYF. Written as DNA, the CDR3 is TGCAGTGGGACTAGCGGACTAGCCAAAAACATTCAGTACTTC. The V and J genes are TRBV20-1 and TRBJ2-4, with 10 bases matching TRBD2. The CDR3 extends over 14 amino acids. Germline CDR1 is DFQATT and CDR2 is SNEGSKA (reference sequence). The V and J ends lost 7 bases and 0 bases, in that order; junction bases with no gene match: 3.

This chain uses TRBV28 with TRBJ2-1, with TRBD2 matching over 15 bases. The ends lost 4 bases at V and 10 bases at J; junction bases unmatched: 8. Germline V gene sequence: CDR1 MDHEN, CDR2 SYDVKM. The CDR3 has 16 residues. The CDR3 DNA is TGTGCCAGCAGTTCCCCCGGACTAGCGGGGGGGCAGGAGCAGTTCTTC. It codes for CASSSPGLAGGQEQFF.

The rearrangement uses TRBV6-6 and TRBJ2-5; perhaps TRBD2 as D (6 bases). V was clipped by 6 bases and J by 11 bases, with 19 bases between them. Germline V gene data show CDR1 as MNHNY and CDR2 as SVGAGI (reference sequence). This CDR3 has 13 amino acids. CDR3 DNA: TGTGCCAGCAGCTCGGACTACCGCTGGAAGCAGTACTTC. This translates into CASSSDYRWKQYF.

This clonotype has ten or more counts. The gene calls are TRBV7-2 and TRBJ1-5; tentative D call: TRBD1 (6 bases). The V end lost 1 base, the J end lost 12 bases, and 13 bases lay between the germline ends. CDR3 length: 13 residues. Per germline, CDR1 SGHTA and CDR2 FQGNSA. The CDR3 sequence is CASSLVQGGGQHF. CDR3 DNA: TGTGCCAGCAGCTTAGTACAGGGAGGTGGCCAGCATTTT.

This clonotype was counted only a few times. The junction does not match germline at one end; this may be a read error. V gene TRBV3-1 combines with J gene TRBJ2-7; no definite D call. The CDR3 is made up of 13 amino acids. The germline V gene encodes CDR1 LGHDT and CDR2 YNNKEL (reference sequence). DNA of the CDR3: TGTGCCAGCAGCCGGGCCCCCTCCTCCGAGCAGTACTTC. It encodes CASSRAPSSEQYF.

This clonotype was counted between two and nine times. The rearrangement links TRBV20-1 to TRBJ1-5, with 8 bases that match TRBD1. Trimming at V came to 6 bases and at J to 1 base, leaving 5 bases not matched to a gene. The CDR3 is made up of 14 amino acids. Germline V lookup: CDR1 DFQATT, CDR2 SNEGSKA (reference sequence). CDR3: CSAGTGPSNQPQHF. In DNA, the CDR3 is TGCAGTGCCGGGACAGGCCCAAGCAATCAGCCCCAGCATTTT.

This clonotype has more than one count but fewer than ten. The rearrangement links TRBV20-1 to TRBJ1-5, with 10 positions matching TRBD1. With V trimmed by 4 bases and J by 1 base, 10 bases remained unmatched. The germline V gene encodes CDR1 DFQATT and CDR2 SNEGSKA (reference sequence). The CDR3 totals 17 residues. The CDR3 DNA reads TGCAGTGCTAACAGCTTCACGGACAGGGGGAGCAATCAGCCCCAGCATTTT. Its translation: CSANSFTDRGSNQPQHF.

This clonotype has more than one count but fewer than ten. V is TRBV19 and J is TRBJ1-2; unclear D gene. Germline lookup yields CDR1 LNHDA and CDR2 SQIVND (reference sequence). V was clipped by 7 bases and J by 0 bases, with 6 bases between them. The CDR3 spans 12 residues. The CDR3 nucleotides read TGTGCCAGTACGTCAGCTAACTATGGCTACACCTTC. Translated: CASTSANYGYTF.

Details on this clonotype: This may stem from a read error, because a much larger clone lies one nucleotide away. In DNA, the CDR3 is TGTGCCAGCAGTGCTAGCGATGAGCAGTACTTC. Amino acids: CASSASDEQYF. V usage is TRBV25-1 and J usage is TRBJ2-5, with D possibly matching TRBD2 (6 bases). V was clipped by 4 bases and J by 11 bases, with 11 bases between them. The CDR3 spans 11 residues. Germline V lookup: CDR1 MGHDK, CDR2 SYGVNS.

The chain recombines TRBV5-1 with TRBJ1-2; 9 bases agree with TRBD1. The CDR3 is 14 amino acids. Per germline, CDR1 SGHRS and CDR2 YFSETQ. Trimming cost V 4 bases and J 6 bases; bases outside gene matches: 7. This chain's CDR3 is CASSPDRGYHGYTF. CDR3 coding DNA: TGCGCCAGCAGCCCGGACAGGGGATACCATGGCTACACCTTC.

Here the CDR3 reads CASSILAGARGTDTQYF. The CDR3 DNA reads TGTGCCAGCAGTATACTAGCGGGAGCAAGGGGCACAGATACGCAGTATTTT. The chain uses TRBV12-3 or TRBV12-4 and TRBJ2-3; 11 nucleotides agree with TRBD2. The CDR3 sequence is 17 residues long. V lost 5 bases, J lost 1 base, and 8 bases stayed unmatched.

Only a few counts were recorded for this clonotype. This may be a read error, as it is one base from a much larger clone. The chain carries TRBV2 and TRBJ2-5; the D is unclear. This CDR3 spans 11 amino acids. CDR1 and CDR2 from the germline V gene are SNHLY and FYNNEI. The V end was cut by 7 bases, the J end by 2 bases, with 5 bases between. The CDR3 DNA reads TGTGCCAGCAAACAGCAAGAGACCCAGTACTTC. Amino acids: CASKQQETQYF.

The CDR3 protein is CASSQLSGGTEAFF. CDR3 nucleotide sequence: TGTGCCAGCAGCCAACTCTCAGGGGGCACTGAAGCTTTCTTT. The V call is TRBV3-1, the J call TRBJ1-1, with 7 bases identical to TRBD1. The J segment lost 4 bases and the V segment lost 2 bases, leaving 4 bases of the junction unmatched. The germline gives CDR1 LGHDT, CDR2 YNNKEL (reference sequence). CDR3 length: 14 residues.

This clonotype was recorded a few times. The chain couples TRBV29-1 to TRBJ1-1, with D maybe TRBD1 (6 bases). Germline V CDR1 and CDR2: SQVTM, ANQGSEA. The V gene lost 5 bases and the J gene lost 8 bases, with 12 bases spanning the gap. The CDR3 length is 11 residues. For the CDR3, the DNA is TGCAGCGTTTGGCGGACAGCCGAAGCTTTCTTT. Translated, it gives CSVWRTAEAFF.

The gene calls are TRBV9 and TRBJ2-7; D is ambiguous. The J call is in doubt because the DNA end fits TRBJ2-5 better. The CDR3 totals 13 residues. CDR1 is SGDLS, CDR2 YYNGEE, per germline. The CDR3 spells CASSVGIRETQYF. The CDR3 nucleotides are TGTGCCAGCAGCGTAGGAATCAGGGAGACCCAGTACTTC.

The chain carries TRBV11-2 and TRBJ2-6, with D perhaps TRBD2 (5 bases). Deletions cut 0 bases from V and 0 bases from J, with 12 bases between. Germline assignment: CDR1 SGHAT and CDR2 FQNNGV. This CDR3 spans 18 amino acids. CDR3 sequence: CASSLDGRILSGANVLTF. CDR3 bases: TGTGCCAGCAGCTTAGATGGGAGAATTCTCTCTGGGGCCAACGTCCTGACTTTC.

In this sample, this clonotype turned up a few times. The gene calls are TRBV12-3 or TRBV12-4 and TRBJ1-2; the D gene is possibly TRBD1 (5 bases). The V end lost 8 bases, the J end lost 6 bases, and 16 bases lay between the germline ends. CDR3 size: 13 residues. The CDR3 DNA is TGTGCCAGCTGTCCGGGCAGGGCGAATGGCTACACCTTC. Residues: CASCPGRANGYTF.

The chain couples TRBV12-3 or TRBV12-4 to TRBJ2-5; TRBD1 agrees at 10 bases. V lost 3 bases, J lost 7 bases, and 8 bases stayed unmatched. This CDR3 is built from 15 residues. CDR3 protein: CASSFGQGDLGTQYF. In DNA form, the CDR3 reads TGTGCCAGCAGTTTCGGACAGGGGGACTTGGGGACCCAGTACTTC.

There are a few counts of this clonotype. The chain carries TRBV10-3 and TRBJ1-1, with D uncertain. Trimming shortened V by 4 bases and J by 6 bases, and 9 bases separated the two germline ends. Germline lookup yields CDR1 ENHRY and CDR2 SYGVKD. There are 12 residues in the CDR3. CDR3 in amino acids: CAISGGSAEAFF. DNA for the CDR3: TGTGCCATCAGTGGTGGGTCTGCTGAAGCTTTCTTT.

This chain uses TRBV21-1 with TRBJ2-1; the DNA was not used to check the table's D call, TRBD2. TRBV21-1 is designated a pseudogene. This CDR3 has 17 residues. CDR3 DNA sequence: TGTGCCAGCAGCAAAGGGGAGGATCCGAGCATCTACAATGAGCAGTTCTTC. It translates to CASSKGEDPSIYNEQFF.

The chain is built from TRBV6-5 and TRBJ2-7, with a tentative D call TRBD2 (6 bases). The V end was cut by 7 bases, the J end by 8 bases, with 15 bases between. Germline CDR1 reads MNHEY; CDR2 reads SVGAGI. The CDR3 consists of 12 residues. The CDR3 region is CASNGGVGKQYF. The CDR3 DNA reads TGTGCCAGCAATGGAGGGGTGGGTAAGCAGTACTTC.

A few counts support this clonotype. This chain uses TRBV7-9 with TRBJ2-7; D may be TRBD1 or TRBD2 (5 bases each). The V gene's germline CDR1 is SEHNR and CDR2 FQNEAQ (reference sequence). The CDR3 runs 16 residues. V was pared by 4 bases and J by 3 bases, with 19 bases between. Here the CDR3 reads CASSYPSLGALYEQYF. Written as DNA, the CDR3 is TGTGCCAGCAGCTATCCTTCACTCGGGGCCCTCTACGAGCAGTACTTC.